The present T cell receptor beta chain was sequenced within a study of identical twins (dated by TCRdb to 2016 to 2017). At the level of the whole study: To test whether fetal clonotypes persist, the study used deep sequencing on TCR alpha and beta repertoires from monozygotic twins, unrelated adults of various ages, and cord blood. To rule out contamination, the twin experiments were replicated at different times with different library preparation protocols. Results and caveats for the whole study, not just this receptor: Compared with coincidental sharing between unrelated individuals, out-of-frame TCR alpha sequences shared between twins had an excess of sequences with low generation probability. In beta out-of-frame sequences, excess twin sharing was weaker, because having fewer shared sequences lowered the signal-to-noise ratio. Abundant cord blood beta clonotypes had fewer insertions, young adult naive repertoires showed a similar but weaker trend, and memory repertoires showed no such trend. Conclusions relied on cross-sectional statistical analysis, since the same donors could not be followed over many years. Out-of-frame TCR alpha sharing in monozygotic twins was systematically underestimated by recombination models, whereas sharing between unrelated individuals was in agreement with the recombination models. Zero-insertion analyses could be partly confounded by invariant T cells such as MAIT and iNKT, although diverse VJ usage argued against such confounding for most clonotypes.

Note on this clonotype: Its antigen has not been determined. Base qualities are missing; no much larger clone stands one base away.

The receptor library was made with 5' RACE. The instrument was an Illumina HiSeq 2000. Template switching introduced a universal primer binding site; the final cDNA contained a unique molecular identifier, enabling accurate counting of TCR cDNA molecules. First-strand cDNA for TCR alpha and beta chains was synthesized from specific primers in the conserved constant-segment region. Each cDNA library was double barcoded, with a SMART-Mk sample barcode plus Illumina barcodes, to control for contamination. TruSeq adapter sequences and Illumina sample barcodes were added in two successive PCR steps. TCR alpha and beta cDNA libraries were sequenced on the Illumina HiSeq platform with custom primers. The original pipeline was this. MiGEC was used to process raw reads and extract unique molecular identifiers, and MiXCR was used to find CDR3 positions. Recombination models were inferred per individual with the repgenHMM and IGoR tools using an EM algorithm. The analysis of shared clonotypes was done with the tcR package in R, with sharing normalized by the product of cloneset sizes. Out-of-frame nonproductive sequences were analyzed to study raw recombination free of thymic and clonal selection effects. The public reads were reprocessed in TCRdb via fastp at Q25 and MiXCR, keeping in-frame beta chains. Entries that share a CDR3 protein sequence are merged under the most common genes and DNA. Here the V and J calls rest on TCRdb's processing, not on the authors' analysis. The sample table lists 540,000 or so distinct CDR3 sequences, approximately 20% of them with a count of one. The ten largest clonotypes hold about 0.5% of the sample.

All donors were healthy Caucasians. Three pairs of female monozygotic twins, all aged about 18 to 29 years, made up the twin cohort. Positive isolation kits from Invitrogen were used to isolate the CD4+ and CD8+ T cell populations. The germline V and J ends show losses of 5 bases and 9 bases respectively, and no gene match explains 13 bases of the junction. The germline V gene provides CDR1 SGHVS and CDR2 FQNEAQ. There are 15 amino acids in the CDR3, from cysteine to phenylalanine inclusive. Only the CDR3 region is kept as DNA, spanning 45 bases read in frame from base 1. The sample was also reused in another study, on yellow fever vaccine responses in identical twins. The second investigation adds: According to the authors, the vaccine-induced T cell response in identical twins seemed to be partly convergent and partly specific to each individual. In the study, vaccine-responding T cell clones were precisely tracked in identical twins.

The TCR was taken from a woman between 18 and 29 years old in good health. The sequenced sample consisted of CD4+ T cells sorted from blood. Here the chain combines TRBV7-8 and TRBJ2-1; the junction holds 7 bases that match TRBD1. At the DNA level, the sequence is TGTGCCAGCAGCAACGACAGGGCAACTACCCTTGAGCAGTTCTTC. This is translated as CASSNDRATTLEQFF.